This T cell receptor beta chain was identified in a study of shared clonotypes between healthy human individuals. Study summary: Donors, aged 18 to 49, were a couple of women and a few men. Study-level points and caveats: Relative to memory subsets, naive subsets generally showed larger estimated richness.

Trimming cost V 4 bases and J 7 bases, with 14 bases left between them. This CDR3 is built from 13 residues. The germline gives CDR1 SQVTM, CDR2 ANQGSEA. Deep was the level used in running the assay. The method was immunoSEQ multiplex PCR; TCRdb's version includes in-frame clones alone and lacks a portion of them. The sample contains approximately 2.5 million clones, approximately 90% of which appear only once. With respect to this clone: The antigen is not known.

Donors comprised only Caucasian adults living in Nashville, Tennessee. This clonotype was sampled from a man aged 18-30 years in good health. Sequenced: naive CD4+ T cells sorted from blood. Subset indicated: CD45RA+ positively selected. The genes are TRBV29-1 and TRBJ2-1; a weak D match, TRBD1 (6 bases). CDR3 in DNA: TGCAGCGTTGGGGGGCTCCTAAGGAATGAGCAGTTCTTC. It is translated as CSVGGLLRNEQFF.